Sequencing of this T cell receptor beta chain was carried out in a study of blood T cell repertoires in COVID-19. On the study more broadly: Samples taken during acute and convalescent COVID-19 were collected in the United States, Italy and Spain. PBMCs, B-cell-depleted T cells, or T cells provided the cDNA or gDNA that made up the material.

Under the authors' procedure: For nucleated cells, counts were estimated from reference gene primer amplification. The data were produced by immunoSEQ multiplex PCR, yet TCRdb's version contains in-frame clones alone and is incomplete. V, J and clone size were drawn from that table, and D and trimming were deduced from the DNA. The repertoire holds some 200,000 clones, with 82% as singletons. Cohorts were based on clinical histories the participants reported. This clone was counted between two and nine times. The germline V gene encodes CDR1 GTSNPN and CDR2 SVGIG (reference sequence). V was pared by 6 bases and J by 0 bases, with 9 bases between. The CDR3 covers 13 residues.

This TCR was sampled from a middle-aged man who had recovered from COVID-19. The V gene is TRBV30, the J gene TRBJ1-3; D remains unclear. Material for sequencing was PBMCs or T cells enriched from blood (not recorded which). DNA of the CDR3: TGTGCCTGCGGCGGACTCTCTGGAAACACCATATATTTT. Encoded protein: CACGGLSGNTIYF. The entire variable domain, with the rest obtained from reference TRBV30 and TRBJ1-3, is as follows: SQTIHQWPATLVQPVGSPLSLECTVEGTSNPNLYWYRQAAGRGLQLLFYSVGIGQISSEVPQNLSASRPQDRQFILSSKKLLLSDSGFYLCACGGLSGNTIYFGEGSWLTVV.